These 2 T cell receptor beta chains were sequenced from one sample in a study of Ad26.COV2.S vaccination and SARS-CoV-2 variants. The protocol was immunoSEQ multiplex PCR, while the TCRdb copy is restricted to in-frame clones and leaves out a portion. The profile shows about 350,000 clones, under 95% of them singletons. Source: peripheral blood, taken after recovery from COVID-19. The receptors shown here come from a human donor who had recovered from COVID-19.

The V call is TRBV6-1, the J call TRBJ1-3; TRBD1 matches at 8 bases. This CDR3 contains 17 residues. The germline CDR1 and CDR2 sequences are MNHNS and SASEGT. The V and J ends lost 0 bases and 5 bases, in that order; junction bases with no gene match: 9. The CDR3 protein is CASSEAHLDRGRNTIYF. The CDR3 bases are TGTGCCAGCAGTGAAGCCCACCTAGACAGGGGCAGAAACACCATATATTTT.

The gene calls are TRBV25-1 and TRBJ1-1; no clear D gene. Trimming cost V 8 bases and J 3 bases, with 19 bases left between them. Germline V gene sequence: CDR1 MGHDK, CDR2 SYGVNS. CDR3 length equals 15 residues. The DNA for the CDR3 is TGTGCCAGCGGACCCGGGTCCTCGTTCTACACTGAAGCTTTCTTT. It translates to CASGPGSSFYTEAFF. Filled out from reference TRBV25-1 and TRBJ1-1, the complete variable domain reads EADIYQTPRYLVIGTGKKITLECSQTMGHDKMYWYQQDPGMELHLIHYSYGVNSTEKGDLSSESTVSRIRTEHFPLTLESARPSHTSQYLCASGPGSSFYTEAFFGQGTRLTVV.